This T cell receptor beta chain was sequenced during a study of T-cell reconstitution after alpha-beta-depleted transplantation in children. Overall study findings and caveats: A year post-transplant, T-cell counts and diversity derived mostly from newly produced T cells. Several hundred expanded graft clones reportedly supplied alpha-beta T cells about two months after transplant.

V lost 2 bases, J lost 5 bases, and 9 bases lay in between. Germline V lookup: CDR1 MNHEY, CDR2 SVGAGI. CDR3 length: 13 amino acids. This sample's TCRbeta library carried unique molecular identifier barcodes. TCRdb fed the PCR reads into MiXCR, producing one record per CDR3 protein. The table has about a million distinct CDR3 sequences, around 30% seen once. The table lists this clonotype with a few counts. The antigen is unknown. V is TRBV6-5 and J is TRBJ2-5, with D hard to call. The sequencing here drew on PBMCs, mostly from graft donor cells, taken 360 days after TCRalphabeta/CD19-depleted stem cell transplant. This TCR was recovered from a boy under two years old who had a stem cell transplant for SCID, so the T cells may come from the graft donor. CDR3 sequence: CASSYRSMETQYF. The CDR3 nucleotides read TGTGCCAGCAGTTACCGTAGTATGGAGACCCAGTACTTC.